Shown below are 9 T cell receptor beta chains from a single sample sequenced in a study of metastatic and nonmetastatic thyroid tumors. MiXCR reprocessed the PCR reads for TCRdb. The repertoire holds under 20,000 clones, with roughly 24% as singletons. Thyroid surgery took place with no prior treatment in any patient. The sequenced material came from tumor tissue. These receptor sequences come from a female donor with papillary thyroid cancer or a benign thyroid nodule (not recorded which). Some clones in this sample may be carry-over from other donors' samples.

The table lists this clone with many counts. The genes are TRBV20-1 and TRBJ2-1, with 8 bases matching TRBD2. Germline V CDR1 and CDR2: DFQATT, SNEGSKA (reference sequence). CDR3 length: 14 residues. J was trimmed by 2 bases and V by 3 bases; bases with no gene match: 3. The CDR3 region is CSASTSGAYNEQFF. Written as DNA, the CDR3 is TGCAGTGCTAGCACTAGCGGCGCCTACAATGAGCAGTTCTTC.

In the case of this clone: A much larger clone is a single base away; this may be a read error. The gene calls are TRBV7-9 and TRBJ2-5; D remains unclear. V lost 5 bases and J 5 bases, leaving 12 bases between the germline ends. Per the germline V gene, CDR1 is SEHNR and CDR2 is FQNEAQ (reference sequence). CDR3 length: 13 amino acids. The CDR3 loop is CASSDGPIETQYF. The CDR3 bases are TGTGCCAGCAGCGACGGACCTATTGAGACCCAGTACTTC.

This clone was seen more than once but under ten times. The junction departs from the called germline gene at one end, perhaps through a read error. The chain combines TRBV5-4 with TRBJ2-1, with D possibly matching TRBD2 (6 bases). The CDR3 covers 13 residues. Germline V lookup: CDR1 SGHNT, CDR2 YYREEE (reference sequence). The CDR3 protein is CASSWGGVGEQFF. CDR3 DNA: TGCGCCAGCAGCTGGGGCGGGGTAGGTGAGCAGTTCTTC.

The chain has TRBV4-1 and TRBJ1-5; 7 positions agree with TRBD1. The CDR3 consists of 16 residues. The V segment lost 3 bases and the J segment 1 base; nucleotides outside the gene matches: 6. Germline values: CDR1 MGHRA, CDR2 YSYEKL. The CDR3 is CASSHYLTGSNQPQHF. The CDR3, as DNA: TGCGCCAGCAGCCATTATCTGACAGGGAGCAATCAGCCCCAGCATTTT.

The table lists this clone with many counts. The V gene is TRBV7-2, the J gene TRBJ2-3; TRBD2 might be the D (5 bases). From germline, CDR1 is SGHTA and CDR2 FQGNSA. Trimming cost V 4 bases and J 4 bases, with 12 bases left between them. This CDR3 contains 14 residues. The CDR3 region is CASSSGVAADTQYF. CDR3 bases: TGTGCCAGCAGCTCCGGGGTGGCGGCAGATACGCAGTATTTT.

Of note for this clone: It may be a read error: a sequence one base away is much more abundant. The rearrangement links TRBV2 to TRBJ2-3, with a tentative D call TRBD1 (6 bases). The CDR3 has 16 residues. Germline CDR1 and CDR2: SNHLY and FYNNEI. V lost 8 bases, J lost 0 bases, and 18 bases lay in between. DNA of the CDR3: TGTGCCAGCCGCCGGGACACTACATTTAGCACAGATACGCAGTATTTT. Translated, it gives CASRRDTTFSTDTQYF.

This clone has only a few counts. The chain joins TRBV2 to TRBJ2-3, with 10 bases matching TRBD2. Germline V CDR1 and CDR2: SNHLY, FYNNEI. Losses at the gene ends were 10 bases for V and 5 bases for J; bases not matched to a gene: 12. The length of the CDR3 is 15 residues. The CDR3 spells CAISGRTSGKDTQYF. The CDR3 nucleotides read TGTGCCATCAGCGGAAGGACTAGCGGCAAAGATACGCAGTATTTT.

This clone was detected many times. This chain uses TRBV30 with TRBJ1-1; D uncertain. Trimming cost V 1 base and J 2 bases, with 8 bases left between them. CDR1 and CDR2 (germline): GTSNPN, SVGIG (reference sequence). The CDR3 has 13 amino acids. CDR3 coding DNA: TGTGCCTGGAGTGCAGCGTTAAACACTGAAGCTTTCTTT. Encoded protein: CAWSAALNTEAFF.

This clone was counted ten times or more. The V gene is TRBV18, the J gene TRBJ1-5, with 7 bases that match TRBD1. This CDR3 spans 16 amino acids. J was trimmed by 0 bases and V by 6 bases; bases with no gene match: 8. Germline values: CDR1 KGHSH, CDR2 LQKENI. CDR3 DNA: TGTGCCAGCTCGAATTCGGGACAGAGTAGCAATCAGCCCCAGCATTTT. It yields the protein CASSNSGQSSNQPQHF. Full variable domain (missing parts from reference TRBV18 and TRBJ1-5): NAGVMQNPRHLVRRRGQEARLRCSPMKGHSHVYWYRQLPEEGLKFMVYLQKENIIDESGMPKERFSAEFPKEGPSILRIQQVVRGDSAAYFCASSNSGQSSNQPQHFGDGTRLSIL.